This T cell receptor beta chain came from a study of shared clonotypes between healthy human individuals. This CDR3 has 13 amino acids. Trimming cost V 0 bases and J 6 bases, with 9 bases left between them. Germline CDR1 SGHRS, CDR2 YFSETQ. TCRdb's table, derived via immunoSEQ multiplex PCR, lists solely in-frame clones and lacks some. The sample holds more than 400,000 clones, 60% to 80% seen once. This clone is a singleton in its sample. This sequence originates from a woman in her thirties or forties in good health. Some clones in this sample may be carry-over from other donors' samples. Sequencing was performed on PBMCs. The chain links TRBV5-1 to TRBJ1-2, with D possibly matching TRBD1 (5 bases). CDR3 nucleotide sequence: TGCGCCAGCAGCTTGGCCCAAGGGGATGGCTACACCTTC. It specifies CASSLAQGDGYTF.